Sequencing of this T cell receptor beta chain was carried out in a study of post-analysis software for immune sequencing data (dated by TCRdb to 2014 to 2015). Regarding the study in general: Relapsing-remitting, secondary progressive and progressive-relapsing multiple sclerosis were recorded as disease courses, and subtype annotation was lacking for some patients. Patient repertoires were compared against about a dozen previously published healthy control repertoires from donors aged roughly 6 to 28 years. A subset of samples was prepared in parallel using single-end sample barcoding, then pooled and co-amplified after Illumina adapter ligation.

This clonotype has only a few counts. Its antigen specificity is not known. No base quality information exists; no much larger clone differs at one position. TCR beta repertoires were profiled from peripheral blood of approximately 13 young patients with multiple sclerosis to demonstrate the VDJtools post-analysis software. The multiple sclerosis patients were children and adolescents between roughly 6 and 16 years of age. The study at large found these results: Significantly lower normalized Chao1 diversity was found in multiple sclerosis patients than in controls, suggesting substantial peripheral T-cell clonal expansion. The control group was slightly older than the multiple sclerosis patient group. Direct clustering with F measure showed strong co-clustering of samples prepared in the same batch, prompting a batch-effect correction.

The library was built by means of PCR. The instrument was an Illumina HiSeq 2500. To reduce PCR and sequencing biases, unique molecular identifiers were built into the TCR beta cDNA libraries. Every 1 to 10 million input T cells yielded roughly 0.5 million cDNA molecules, meaning each molecule approximated one T cell. The patient libraries were prepared and sequenced with the same protocol used for the earlier healthy control dataset. Samples belonging to the same batch were prepared together, multiplexed and sequenced on a shared HiSeq lane. As for how the authors treated the data: MIGEC handled the raw barcoded reads, throwing out single-read molecular identifier groups before consensus assembly and CDR3 extraction. VDJtools was used for post-analysis of the clonotype tables, and diversity was normalized by down-sampling every dataset to the size of the smallest sample. To correct batch-related cross-sample contamination, repertoire overlap clustering matched CDR3 amino acid sequences but not nucleotide sequences. The public reads were run again by TCRdb, first through fastp at Q25 and then through MiXCR, and only productive beta chains were kept. For every CDR3 protein sequence, its rows merge into one entry that carries the most common genes and DNA. The V and J calls here are based on TCRdb, not the publication. The sample data list about 680,000 distinct CDR3 sequences, and 55% to 60% of these were observed just once. The ten top clones hold around 11% of the sample.

The sample was blood. The origin of this receptor is a girl aged 2 to 10 with multiple sclerosis.

The nucleotide sequence reads TGCAGTGCCCAGCGGGACTACCCGACAGATACGCAGTATTTT. This sequence encodes CSAQRDYPTDTQYF. The chain is assembled from TRBV20-1 and TRBJ2-3; 7 bases in the junction line up with TRBD2. CDR1 DFQATT and CDR2 SNEGSKA were looked up in the germline V gene (reference sequence). Including the terminal cysteine and phenylalanine, the CDR3 comprises 14 residues. Only the CDR3 DNA stays, 42 bases, in frame from base 1. Trimming leaves V shorter by 6 bases and J shorter by 3 bases, with the junction holding 9 bases beyond the gene matches.